This TCR beta chain appears in the sequencing data of a study of blood T cell repertoires in COVID-19. Overall study: Samples representing acute and convalescent COVID-19 were sourced from the United States, Italy and Spain.

Authors' analysis steps: Amplifying reference gene primers gave estimates of nucleated cell counts. Assay used: immunoSEQ multiplex PCR; TCRdb lists only in-frame clones, some missing. That table is the source of V, J and clone size, and D and trimming were worked out from the DNA. The table shows around 300,000 clones, with roughly 85% occurring only once. Input material: peripheral blood. This receptor was identified in a woman aged 25 to 39 with active or convalescent COVID-19.

Written as DNA, the CDR3 is TGCGCCAGCAGCCGTTGGGCCGCCTCCTACAATGAGCAGTTCTTC. Translation: CASSRWAASYNEQFF. The chain uses TRBV4-3 and TRBJ2-1, with D hard to call. Looked up from germline, CDR1 is LGHNA and CDR2 is YSLEER. There are 15 residues in the CDR3. The ends were cut back, 4 bases at V and 0 bases at J, with 10 bases in the middle.